This TCR beta chain was captured by sequencing in a study of cytotoxic CD8 clonotypes in ibrutinib-treated CLL. About the research overall: Patients attained approximately 25 partial and 2 complete responses; at median around 5.5 years, 14 remained remitted while around twelve progressed.

A 1 in 200,000 to 1 in 1 million T cell depth was the sequencing target. Only in-frame clones appear in the TCRdb table, and some are missing; sequencing was by immunoSEQ multiplex PCR. The repertoire holds about 140,000 clones, with about 80% as singletons. The V and J ends lost 5 bases and 0 bases, in that order; junction bases with no gene match: 7. The CDR3 loop spans 15 amino acids. CDR1 and CDR2 from the germline V gene are PRHDT and FYEKMQ (reference sequence). About this clone: Its cognate antigen is unknown.

Overall study results and limits: Pretreatment clonality was elevated relative to age-matched healthy donors and paralleled circulating CD8+ T-cell counts. Higher clonality was seen at ibrutinib response and a return toward baseline at progression.

Sequenced material: PBMCs, taken after 12 months of ibrutinib treatment. The gene calls are TRBV13 and TRBJ2-7; 7 nucleotides match TRBD1. The origin of this receptor is a human donor with chronic lymphocytic leukemia. The CDR3 protein is CASSVTGEPSYEQYF. The CDR3 coding sequence is TGTGCCAGCAGCGTCACAGGGGAACCCTCCTACGAGCAGTACTTC.